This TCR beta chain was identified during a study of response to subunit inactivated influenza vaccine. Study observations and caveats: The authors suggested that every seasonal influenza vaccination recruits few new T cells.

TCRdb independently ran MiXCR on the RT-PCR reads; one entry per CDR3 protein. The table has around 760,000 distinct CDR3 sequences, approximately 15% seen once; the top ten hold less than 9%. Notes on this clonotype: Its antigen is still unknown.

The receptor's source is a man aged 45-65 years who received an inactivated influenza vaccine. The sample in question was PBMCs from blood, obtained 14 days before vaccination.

The CDR3 spells CASSPREKGTGYTF. The CDR3 DNA reads as TGTGCCAGCTCACCACGAGAAAAAGGGACCGGCTACACCTTC. J is TRBJ1-2 and V is TRBV18; possible D gene TRBD1, 5 bases. CDR1 is KGHSH, CDR2 LQKENI, per germline. This CDR3 spans 14 amino acids. V lost 1 base and J lost 8, with 14 bases in between.